Shown below are 9 T cell receptor beta chains from a single sample sequenced in a study of blood T cell repertoires in COVID-19. The protocol was immunoSEQ multiplex PCR, while the TCRdb copy is restricted to in-frame clones and leaves out a portion. Counted here are roughly 200,000 clones, 70% to 85% occurring once; the ten biggest clones make up 4% to 6.5%. The source material was PBMCs or T cells enriched from blood (not recorded which). These receptors all come from a woman between 55 and 75 years old with acute COVID-19.

This rearrangement joins TRBV7-9 to TRBJ2-1, with TRBD2 identical over 7 bases. This CDR3 has 13 amino acids. The trim removed 11 bases at V and 5 bases at J, leaving 9 bases unmatched. CDR1 SEHNR and CDR2 FQNEAQ come from the germline V gene (reference sequence). CDR3 region: CAGGKRGDNEQFF. In DNA form, the CDR3 reads TGTGCCGGCGGCAAGCGGGGAGACAATGAGCAGTTCTTC.

V is TRBV7-6 and J is TRBJ1-1, with D possibly TRBD1 on 5 matching bases. In germline, CDR1 is SGHVS, CDR2 FNYEAQ. This CDR3 region has 13 residues. V was shortened by 1 base and J by 6 bases, with 9 bases between the two germline ends. The CDR3 reads CASSLGGEAEAFF. CDR3 sequence (DNA): TGTGCCAGCAGCTTAGGGGGGGAGGCTGAAGCTTTCTTT.

This chain connects TRBV4-2 to TRBJ2-1, with 8 nucleotides matching TRBD2. The CDR3 loop spans 15 amino acids. From germline, CDR1 is LGHNA and CDR2 YNFKEQ. The V gene end was trimmed by 2 bases and the J gene end by 8 bases; junction bases not matched to a gene: 8. In DNA, the CDR3 is TGTGCCAGCAGCCAATACTTGACTAGCGAGGATGAGCAGTTCTTC. Its protein is CASSQYLTSEDEQFF.

The rearrangement links TRBV28 to TRBJ1-6; the D is unclear. Germline V gene lookup returns CDR1 MDHEN and CDR2 SYDVKM. The CDR3 is 18 amino acids. V dropped 4 bases and J dropped 0 bases, with 16 bases sitting between them. CDR3 coding DNA: TGTGCCAGCAGTTCCTACGGAAAGGGAGTCTCCTATAATTCACCCCTCCACTTT. Its protein product is CASSSYGKGVSYNSPLHF.

The chain uses TRBV19 and TRBJ2-3; D might be TRBD2 (7 bases). Trimming removed 2 bases at V and 1 base at J, with 22 bases between. The CDR3 is 19 amino acids. The germline gives CDR1 LNHDA, CDR2 SQIVND (reference sequence). The CDR3 DNA is TGTGCCAGTAGTATATCCCCGGCGGGGGCCCCCGGGGGCACAGATACGCAGTATTTT. This gives the protein CASSISPAGAPGGTDTQYF.

The chain carries TRBV4-1 and TRBJ1-4; D might be TRBD1 (6 bases). Looked up from germline, CDR1 is MGHRA and CDR2 is YSYEKL. The V end lost 2 bases, the J end lost 0 bases, and 22 bases lay between the germline ends. The CDR3 is 20 amino acids. The CDR3 coding sequence is TGCGCCAGCAGCCAACGAATAACAGGGAGTATAATGGCAACTAATGAAAAACTGTTTTTT. It yields the protein CASSQRITGSIMATNEKLFF.

The rearrangement uses TRBV5-1 and TRBJ2-1; no clear D gene. This CDR3 region has 11 residues. V lost 4 bases, J lost 9 bases, and 8 bases lay in between. The V gene's germline CDR1 is SGHRS and CDR2 YFSETQ. Written as DNA, the CDR3 is TGCGCCAGCAGCCAGGCCACTGAGCAGTTCTTC. It is translated as CASSQATEQFF.

This chain links TRBV6-5 with TRBJ2-3, with D maybe TRBD1 (5 bases). CDR1 is MNHEY and CDR2 is SVGAGI in the germline V gene. The CDR3 length is 14 residues. V dropped 2 bases and J dropped 14 bases, with 20 bases sitting between them. CDR3 sequence (DNA): TGTGCCAGCAGTTACGACCGTAGGGTCAATAGGGGGTATTTT. It specifies CASSYDRRVNRGYF.

J is TRBJ1-1 and V is TRBV6-2 or TRBV6-3; no definite D call. The CDR3 runs to 13 residues. Per germline, CDR1 MNHEY and CDR2 SVGEGT. Trimming took 0 bases from V and 8 from J, leaving 10 bases between them. CDR3 in DNA: TGTGCCAGCAGTTACTCCACCGCTCGGGAAGCTTTCTTT. Its translation: CASSYSTAREAFF.